This entry describes one T cell receptor beta chain. Its antigen is still unknown. The data belong to a study of shared clonotypes between healthy human individuals. General study results and limits: In contrast to clonotypes shared by all four donors, non-shared clonotypes had lower generation probabilities.

The run depth of the assay was deep. Produced via immunoSEQ multiplex PCR; TCRdb's table is partial and in-frame only. Of roughly 1,000,000 clones in the sample, around 78% are singletons; the top ten hold 0.4% to 0.55%. There were only Caucasian adults among the donors, and all lived in Nashville, Tennessee. The length of the CDR3 is 12 residues. V gave up 2 bases and J gave up 6 bases, with 8 bases separating them. Germline CDR1 SGHVS, CDR2 FQNEAQ. The TCR originated in a man aged 18 to 35 in good health. Some clones in this sample may be carry-over from other donors' samples. This chain joins TRBV7-8 and TRBJ2-7; D unclear. The sequencing input was memory CD4+ T cells from PBMCs. Subset meaning: CD45RA-negative fraction. DNA for the CDR3: TGTGCCAGCAGCTTACGGTTTTCCGAGCAGTACTTC. Protein product: CASSLRFSEQYF. Drawing the rest from reference TRBV7-8 and TRBJ2-7, the complete variable domain is GAGVSQSPRYKVAKRGQDVALRCDPISGHVSLFWYQQALGQGPEFLTYFQNEAQLDKSGLPSDRFFAERPEGSVSTLKIQRTQQEDSAVYLCASSLRFSEQYFGPGTRLTVT.